The clone carrying this TCR beta chain was found a few times. A sample-barcoded 5' primer and a J-beta primer mix were used in a second PCR of roughly 7 to 12 cycles. TCRdb reprocessed the 5' RACE reads via MiXCR and lists one record per CDR3 protein. The sample includes hundreds of thousands of distinct CDR3 sequences, nearly 60% of them seen just once. These data come from a study of blood T cells in healthy people across ages. In each sample, at least 6.5 million PBMCs were isolated. This CDR3 has 14 amino acids. Trimming cost V 4 bases and J 4 bases; bases outside gene matches: 4. Germline V CDR1 and CDR2: SGHTA, FQGNSA.

Sequencing used blood. This TCR came from a young man in good health. The rearrangement joins TRBV7-2 to TRBJ1-2, with TRBD1 matching over 9 bases. Here the CDR3 DNA reads TGTGCCAGCAGCTGGGACAGGGACGGCTATGGCTACACCTTC. This gives the protein CASSWDRDGYGYTF.